One sample yielded the 24 T cell receptor beta chains listed below, sequenced in a study of neurological immune-mediated disorders. MiXCR, run by TCRdb on the 5' RACE reads, gives a single entry per CDR3 protein. The data show over 60,000 distinct CDR3 sequences, around 4.6% seen once. The sequenced sample consisted of PBMCs. The receptors originated from a woman in her thirties with multiple sclerosis.

In this sample, this clonotype turned up many times. This chain links TRBV4-1 with TRBJ1-2, with 7 nucleotides matching TRBD1. The germline V gene encodes CDR1 MGHRA and CDR2 YSYEKL. The CDR3 length is 13 residues. V was clipped by 1 base and J by 6 bases; unmatched bases: 2. The chain's CDR3 is CASSQGGGDGYTF. As DNA, the CDR3 is TGCGCCAGCAGCCAAGGAGGGGGCGATGGCTACACCTTC.

The gene calls are TRBV10-3 and TRBJ2-1; D is possibly TRBD2 (6 bases). Trimming left V 2 bases short and J 6 bases short, with 14 bases between. Germline V gene lookup returns CDR1 ENHRY and CDR2 SYGVKD. The CDR3 loop spans 15 amino acids. This chain's CDR3 is CAISESLAVSNEQFF. The CDR3 nucleotides read TGTGCCATCAGTGAGAGCTTAGCGGTCAGCAATGAGCAGTTCTTC.

This clonotype was detected ten times or more. The chain has TRBV7-9 and TRBJ1-2; no firm D call. V was trimmed by 1 base and J by 6 bases, leaving 15 bases between them. The CDR3 extends over 15 amino acids. Germline CDR1 is SEHNR and CDR2 is FQNEAQ (reference sequence). The CDR3 region has the DNA TGTGCCAGCAGCTTAGACCACGGGTGGTCGGATGGCTACACCTTC. As protein: CASSLDHGWSDGYTF.

In this sample, this clonotype turned up many times. The chain combines TRBV5-1 with TRBJ2-3, with D unresolved. Per the germline V gene, CDR1 is SGHRS and CDR2 is YFSETQ. The CDR3 extends over 13 amino acids. The V end lost 2 bases, the J end lost 1 base, and 5 bases lay between the germline ends. The CDR3 sequence: CASSLPGTDTQYF. As DNA, the CDR3 is TGCGCCAGCAGCTTACCCGGCACAGATACGCAGTATTTT.

This chain connects TRBV5-6 to TRBJ2-1, with D unclear. The CDR3 is 11 amino acids. CDR1 and CDR2 from the germline V gene are SGHDT and YYEEEE. V gave up 4 bases and J gave up 8 bases, with 7 bases separating them. The CDR3 DNA follows: TGTGCCAGCAGCACATACCATGAGCAGTTCTTC. Its protein product is CASSTYHEQFF.

This clonotype was detected a few times. Germline and junction disagree at one end, which may indicate a read error. This chain links TRBV20-1 with TRBJ1-6, with D perhaps matching TRBD1 (5 bases). CDR1 and CDR2 from the germline V gene are DFQATT and SNEGSKA (reference sequence). The CDR3 is 15 residues long. The CDR3 DNA sequence: TGCAGTGCCCCATCGGCAGGGAGCTATAATTCAACCCTCAACTTT. This encodes CSAPSAGSYNSTLNF.

At least ten counts were recorded for this clonotype. The rearrangement links TRBV30 to TRBJ1-1; D is ambiguous. The V end lost 4 bases, the J end lost 5 bases, and 11 bases lay between the germline ends. The CDR3 totals 12 residues. The germline CDR1 and CDR2 sequences are GTSNPN and SVGIG (reference sequence). The CDR3 loop is CAWTRATTEAFF. CDR3 nucleotides: TGTGCCTGGACCCGGGCCACAACTGAAGCTTTCTTT.

The sample holds a few counts of this clonotype. The rearrangement joins TRBV12-3 or TRBV12-4 to TRBJ2-1, with 15 bases identical to TRBD2. V gave up 4 bases and J gave up 9 bases; unmatched junction bases: 4. The CDR3 covers 15 residues. This CDR3 is CASSSGLAGGIEQFF. As DNA, the CDR3 is TGTGCCAGCAGTTCCGGACTAGCGGGAGGGATTGAGCAGTTCTTC.

Many counts were recorded for this clonotype. J is TRBJ1-3 and V is TRBV6-5; D perhaps matches TRBD1 (5 bases). The germline gives CDR1 MNHEY, CDR2 SVGAGI. This CDR3 comprises 19 residues. V lost 0 bases and J lost 0, with 18 bases in between. CDR3 DNA sequence: TGTGCCAGCAGTTACTCGATATCGGGGGAGGGGACCTCTGGAAACACCATATATTTT. Translated, it gives CASSYSISGEGTSGNTIYF.

J is TRBJ2-3 and V is TRBV10-3; 10 bases agree with TRBD2. This CDR3 comprises 14 residues. Germline V gene data show CDR1 as ENHRY and CDR2 as SYGVKD. The V gene end was trimmed by 7 bases and the J gene end by 5 bases; junction bases not matched to a gene: 6. Here the CDR3 reads CAITASGRVDTQYF. The CDR3 nucleotides read TGTGCCATCACCGCTAGCGGGAGAGTAGATACGCAGTATTTT.

This clonotype was detected a few times. The rearrangement uses TRBV11-2 and TRBJ1-5, with TRBD1 matching over 8 bases. The CDR3 runs 15 residues. Germline assignment: CDR1 SGHAT and CDR2 FQNNGV. Trimming removed 1 base from V and 6 bases from J; junction bases left unmatched: 5. Here the CDR3 reads CASSLGDRGSQPQHF. In DNA form, the CDR3 reads TGTGCCAGCAGCTTAGGCGACAGGGGCTCTCAGCCCCAGCATTTT.

This clonotype was seen a handful of times. The chain joins TRBV19 to TRBJ2-5; no definite D call. Trimming removed 5 bases from V and 6 bases from J, with 13 bases in between. Per germline, CDR1 LNHDA and CDR2 SQIVND (reference sequence). This CDR3 comprises 13 residues. The CDR3 coding sequence is TGTGCCAGTAGTCCCCCTGGGCTGAAGACCCAGTACTTC. Protein: CASSPPGLKTQYF.

This clonotype was observed many times. The CDR3 protein is CASSLDMELEAFF. Written as DNA, the CDR3 is TGTGCCAGCAGCTTGGACATGGAGTTGGAAGCTTTCTTT. This chain uses TRBV5-6 with TRBJ1-1; D is undetermined. Germline values: CDR1 SGHDT, CDR2 YYEEEE. There are 13 residues in the CDR3. V was shortened by 0 bases and J by 8 bases, with 11 bases between the two germline ends.

The chain couples TRBV3-1 to TRBJ2-5, with TRBD1 matching over 9 bases. CDR1 and CDR2 from the germline V gene are LGHDT and YNNKEL (reference sequence). This CDR3 region has 18 residues. Trimming took 5 bases from V and 2 from J; bases not matched to a gene: 15. Here the CDR3 DNA reads TGTGCCAGCAGCTCCCTGATACCCCGGGACAGGGAACAAGAGACCCAGTACTTC. This gives the protein CASSSLIPRDREQETQYF.

There are many counts of this clonotype. The rearrangement uses TRBV10-3 and TRBJ2-3; 11 nucleotides match TRBD2. Unmatched junction bases numbered 4, after V lost 5 bases and J lost 6 bases. CDR3 length: 14 residues. Per germline, CDR1 ENHRY and CDR2 SYGVKD. In DNA, the CDR3 is TGTGCCATCAGTCTAGCGGGAGGCTCTGATACGCAGTATTTT. It translates to CAISLAGGSDTQYF.

This clonotype was detected many times. This chain uses TRBV20-1 with TRBJ2-1; D is unclear. Looked up from germline, CDR1 is DFQATT and CDR2 is SNEGSKA (reference sequence). V was shortened by 8 bases and J by 0 bases, with 17 bases between the two germline ends. The CDR3 contains 15 residues. The CDR3 here is CSFERGLSSYNEQFF. As DNA, the CDR3 is TGCAGTTTCGAGCGCGGCTTGAGCTCCTACAATGAGCAGTTCTTC.

Ten or more counts support this clonotype. The V call is TRBV6-5, the J call TRBJ1-2; D call uncertain. This CDR3 is built from 14 residues. V was pared by 2 bases and J by 4 bases, with 11 bases between. Germline assignment: CDR1 MNHEY and CDR2 SVGAGI. The CDR3 here is CASSYDTASYGYTF. CDR3 bases: TGTGCCAGCAGTTACGACACCGCAAGCTATGGCTACACCTTC.

This clonotype was detected many times. This chain links TRBV5-1 with TRBJ1-1, with D perhaps matching TRBD1 (5 bases). CDR1 is SGHRS, CDR2 YFSETQ, per germline. Trimming took off 7 bases at V and 1 base at J, with 14 bases between the two ends. CDR3 length: 14 amino acids. CDR3 sequence reads: CASGQGIGNTEAFF. The CDR3 bases are TGCGCCAGCGGCCAGGGTATAGGGAACACTGAAGCTTTCTTT.

This clonotype was recorded at least ten times. The chain recombines TRBV24-1 with TRBJ2-5; TRBD1 agrees at 8 bases. Germline trimming cut 2 bases from V and 4 bases from J; bases unmatched to any gene: 8. This CDR3 region has 16 residues. Germline CDR1 reads KGHDR; CDR2 reads SFDVKD. The CDR3 region is CATSDSDRGRRETQYF. Written as DNA, the CDR3 is TGTGCCACCAGTGATTCAGACAGGGGACGGAGAGAGACCCAGTACTTC.

The rearrangement uses TRBV20-1 and TRBJ2-7; D may match TRBD1 or TRBD2 (5 bases each). This CDR3 has 13 amino acids. Looked up from germline, CDR1 is DFQATT and CDR2 is SNEGSKA (reference sequence). Deletions cut 3 bases from V and 2 bases from J, with 11 bases between. The CDR3 nucleotides read TGCAGTGCTAGGGGGACGGTTGCCTACGAGCAGTACTTC. Translating gives CSARGTVAYEQYF.

This clonotype was picked up many times. This chain uses TRBV11-2 with TRBJ2-1; 13 bases map to TRBD2. V trimming: 6 bases; J trimming: 5 bases; junction bases outside the gene matches: 10. CDR3 size: 17 residues. The germline V gene has CDR1 SGHAT and CDR2 FQNNGV. CDR3 DNA sequence: TGTGCCAGCAGATGGGGAGGGGGACTAGCGGGAAACAATGAGCAGTTCTTC. Amino acids: CASRWGGGLAGNNEQFF.

This clonotype was recorded many times. V gene TRBV5-1 combines with J gene TRBJ1-1; a possible D gene is TRBD1 (6 bases). Trimming took 4 bases from V and 1 from J, leaving 14 bases between them. Germline V gives CDR1 SGHRS, CDR2 YFSETQ. CDR3 length: 15 residues. CDR3 sequence reads: CASSTLGAENTEAFF. In DNA form, the CDR3 reads TGCGCCAGCAGCACATTGGGGGCAGAGAACACTGAAGCTTTCTTT.

This clonotype showed up many times. The chain combines TRBV6-5 with TRBJ2-5; TRBD2 matches 7 bases. After removal of 8 bases from V and 2 bases from J, the junction contained 5 bases not matched to a gene. This CDR3 comprises 13 residues. The germline V gene has CDR1 MNHEY and CDR2 SVGAGI. The CDR3 protein is CASPGRGQETQYF. CDR3 nucleotides: TGTGCCAGCCCGGGGAGGGGTCAAGAGACCCAGTACTTC.

This clonotype was counted many times. The V call is TRBV20-1, the J call TRBJ2-3; no clear D gene. V was cut by 5 bases and J by 2 bases, with 2 bases left in between. The CDR3 totals 10 residues. Germline assignment: CDR1 DFQATT and CDR2 SNEGSKA (reference sequence). CDR3 bases: TGCAGTGCTGCCACAGATACGCAGTATTTT. This encodes CSAATDTQYF.